These T cell receptor beta chains were read from a single sample in a study of cytomegalovirus exposure and HLA in healthy donors. Measured with immunoSEQ multiplex PCR; TCRdb has only the in-frame clones, and not every one. The sample has tens of thousands of clones, more than 75% seen once; the top ten hold about 1.5%. Sequences were obtained from PBMCs. The source of these receptors is a female donor in good health and CMV-seronegative. CDR3s include the opening cysteine and the closing phenylalanine or tryptophan. A D gene is named only where the DNA matches it firmly. Not every row has a clone size; where given, it reads once, few, many or a size class.

>TRBJ2-1|TRBD2|TRBV4-2|NA|16
CASSQDPGGNYNEQFF
TGTGCCAGCAGCCAAGATCCGGGGGGGAATTACAATGAGCAGTTCTTC
>TRBJ2-7|NA|TRBV4-1|NA|12
CASSQDTDEQYF
TGCGCCAGCAGCCAAGATACGGACGAGCAGTACTTC
>TRBJ1-3|NA|TRBV2|NA|14
CASRLESSGNTIYF
TGTGCCAGCAGACTCGAGAGCTCTGGAAACACCATATATTTT
>TRBJ2-1|TRBD2|TRBV27|NA|16
CASSLPSGGKTNEQFF
TGTGCCAGCAGTTTACCTAGCGGGGGGAAGACCAATGAGCAGTTCTTC
>TRBJ1-4|TRBD1|TRBV6-5|few|15
CASSRRQGRGEKLFF
TGTGCCAGCAGCCGCCGACAGGGAAGGGGTGAAAAACTGTTTTTT
>TRBJ1-6|NA|TRBV29-1|NA|14
CSVEECPRESPLHF
TGCAGCGTTGAAGAATGCCCGCGAGAATCACCCCTCCACTTT
>TRBJ1-2|NA|TRBV29-1|few|13
CSVWGGGTYGYTF
TGCAGCGTTTGGGGAGGGGGGACCTATGGCTACACCTTC
>TRBJ2-5|NA|TRBV21-1|NA|13
CASSKQYQETQYF
TGTGCCAGCAGCAAACAATACCAAGAGACCCAGTACTTC
>TRBJ2-7|NA|TRBV18|NA|13
CASSPRRVSEQYF
TGTGCCAGCTCACCCCGCAGGGTCTCTGAGCAGTACTTC
>TRBJ1-2|NA|TRBV19|NA|10
CASRDMSYTF
TGTGCCAGCCGCGACATGAGCTACACCTTC
>TRBJ2-1|TRBD2|TRBV11-2|few|16
CASSLTASGGAGEQFF
TGTGCCAGCAGCCTTACGGCTAGCGGGGGGGCGGGTGAGCAGTTCTTC
>TRBJ1-1|NA|TRBV9|NA|13
CASSVQGNTEAFF
TGTGCCAGCAGCGTACAGGGGAACACTGAAGCTTTCTTT
>TRBJ1-1|TRBD1|TRBV6-1|NA|13
CASSRNRGTEAFF
TGTGCCAGCAGTCGAAACAGGGGCACTGAAGCTTTCTTT
>TRBJ2-1|TRBD1|TRBV6-1|once|20
CASSERMTGGYSHSYNEQFF
TGTGCCAGCAGTGAACGGATGACAGGGGGTTACTCCCACTCCTACAATGAGCAGTTCTTC
>TRBJ1-2|TRBD1|TRBV10-3|NA|14
CAISEPTTGGGYTF
TGTGCCATCAGTGAGCCGACGACAGGGGGTGGCTACACCTTC
>TRBJ1-6|TRBD1|TRBV6-6|NA|15
CASSSQDRVNSPLHF
TGTGCCAGCAGTTCCCAGGACAGGGTTAATTCACCCCTCCACTTT
>TRBJ1-2|NA|TRBV7-9|NA|16
CASSPEGRRANYGYPF
TGTGCCAGCAGCCCGGAGGGCAGGCGAGCTAACTATGGCTACCCCTTC
>TRBJ2-7|NA|TRBV7-9|NA|11
CASSLYYEQYF
TGTGCCAGCAGCTTATACTACGAGCAGTACTTC
>TRBJ2-1|TRBD2|TRBV4-3|NA|15
CASSHDLAGVNEQFF
TGCGCCAGCAGCCACGATCTAGCGGGGGTAAATGAGCAGTTCTTC
>TRBJ1-2|TRBD1|TRBV2|NA|15
CASSVGDRVLDGYTF
TGTGCCAGCAGTGTAGGGGACAGGGTATTAGATGGCTACACCTTC
>TRBJ1-1|NA|TRBV4-1|NA|16
CASSQDSRTANTEAFF
TGCGCCAGCAGCCAAGATTCTAGGACAGCCAACACTGAAGCTTTCTTT
>TRBJ2-5|TRBD2|TRBV27|NA|15
CASSSEGRAAETQYF
TGTGCCAGCAGTTCAGAGGGGAGGGCCGCGGAGACCCAGTACTTC
>TRBJ1-2|TRBD1|TRBV25-1|NA|15
CASSEYETGRYGYTF
TGTGCCAGCAGTGAATATGAGACAGGGCGTTATGGCTACACCTTC
>TRBJ1-3|NA|TRBV7-9|NA|16
CASSLRGGESGNTIYF
TGTGCCAGCAGCTTACGAGGGGGGGAATCTGGAAACACCATATATTTT
>TRBJ2-7|TRBD2|TRBV5-1|NA|15
CASSQGTSGTYEQYF
TGCGCCAGCAGCCAGGGGACTAGCGGGACCTACGAGCAGTACTTC
>TRBJ2-3|NA|TRBV4-1|NA|14
CASSQVGSTDTQYF
TGCGCCAGCAGCCAAGTCGGGTCCACAGATACGCAGTATTTT
>TRBJ2-7|NA|TRBV7-3|NA|13
CASSLTGGGMQYF
TGTGCCAGCAGCTTAACGGGCGGAGGGATGCAGTACTTC
>TRBJ2-5|NA|TRBV5-6|NA|17
CASSLAPGRRNQETQYF
TGTGCCAGCAGCTTGGCCCCTGGACGGAGGAATCAAGAGACCCAGTACTTC
>TRBJ2-2|TRBD1|TRBV2|NA|16
CASSATRGGRGGELFF
TGTGCCAGCAGCGCAACCAGAGGGGGCCGCGGCGGGGAGCTGTTTTTT
>TRBJ2-7|NA|TRBV18|NA|13
CASSSGVHYEQYF
TGTGCCAGCTCATCGGGGGTCCACTACGAGCAGTACTTC
>TRBJ1-2|TRBD1|TRBV19|NA|16
CASSDPGQAYNYGYTF
TGTGCCAGTAGTGACCCGGGACAGGCTTATAACTATGGCTACACCTTC
>TRBJ2-2|TRBD2|TRBV5-1|NA|16
CASSVLAGANTGELFF
TGCGCCAGCAGCGTGCTAGCGGGGGCGAACACCGGGGAGCTGTTTTTT
>TRBJ1-5|TRBD1|TRBV6-5|NA|15
CASSHGQGRNQPQHF
TGTGCCAGCAGTCACGGACAGGGGCGCAATCAGCCCCAGCATTTT
>TRBJ2-7|TRBD2|TRBV9|NA|14
CASSAGTSGYEQYF
TGTGCCAGCAGCGCCGGGACTAGCGGCTACGAGCAGTACTTC
>TRBJ2-3|NA|TRBV10-1|NA|12
CASSNLANTQYF
TGCGCCAGCAGTAATCTAGCGAATACGCAGTATTTT
>TRBJ2-2|NA|TRBV19|NA|16
CASRHRENLNTGELFF
TGTGCCAGTAGACACAGGGAGAACTTGAACACCGGGGAGCTGTTTTTT